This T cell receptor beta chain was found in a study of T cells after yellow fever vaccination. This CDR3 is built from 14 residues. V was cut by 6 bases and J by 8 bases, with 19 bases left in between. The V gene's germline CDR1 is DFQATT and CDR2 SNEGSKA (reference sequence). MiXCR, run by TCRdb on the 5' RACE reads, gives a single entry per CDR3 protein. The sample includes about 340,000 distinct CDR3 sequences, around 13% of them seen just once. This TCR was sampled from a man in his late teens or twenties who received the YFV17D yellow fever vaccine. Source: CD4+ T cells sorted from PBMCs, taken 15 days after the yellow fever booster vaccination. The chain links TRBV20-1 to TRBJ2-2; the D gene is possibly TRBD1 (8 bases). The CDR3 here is CSATKQGGPGELFF. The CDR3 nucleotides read TGCAGTGCCACTAAACAGGGGGGGCCGGGGGAGCTGTTTTTT.